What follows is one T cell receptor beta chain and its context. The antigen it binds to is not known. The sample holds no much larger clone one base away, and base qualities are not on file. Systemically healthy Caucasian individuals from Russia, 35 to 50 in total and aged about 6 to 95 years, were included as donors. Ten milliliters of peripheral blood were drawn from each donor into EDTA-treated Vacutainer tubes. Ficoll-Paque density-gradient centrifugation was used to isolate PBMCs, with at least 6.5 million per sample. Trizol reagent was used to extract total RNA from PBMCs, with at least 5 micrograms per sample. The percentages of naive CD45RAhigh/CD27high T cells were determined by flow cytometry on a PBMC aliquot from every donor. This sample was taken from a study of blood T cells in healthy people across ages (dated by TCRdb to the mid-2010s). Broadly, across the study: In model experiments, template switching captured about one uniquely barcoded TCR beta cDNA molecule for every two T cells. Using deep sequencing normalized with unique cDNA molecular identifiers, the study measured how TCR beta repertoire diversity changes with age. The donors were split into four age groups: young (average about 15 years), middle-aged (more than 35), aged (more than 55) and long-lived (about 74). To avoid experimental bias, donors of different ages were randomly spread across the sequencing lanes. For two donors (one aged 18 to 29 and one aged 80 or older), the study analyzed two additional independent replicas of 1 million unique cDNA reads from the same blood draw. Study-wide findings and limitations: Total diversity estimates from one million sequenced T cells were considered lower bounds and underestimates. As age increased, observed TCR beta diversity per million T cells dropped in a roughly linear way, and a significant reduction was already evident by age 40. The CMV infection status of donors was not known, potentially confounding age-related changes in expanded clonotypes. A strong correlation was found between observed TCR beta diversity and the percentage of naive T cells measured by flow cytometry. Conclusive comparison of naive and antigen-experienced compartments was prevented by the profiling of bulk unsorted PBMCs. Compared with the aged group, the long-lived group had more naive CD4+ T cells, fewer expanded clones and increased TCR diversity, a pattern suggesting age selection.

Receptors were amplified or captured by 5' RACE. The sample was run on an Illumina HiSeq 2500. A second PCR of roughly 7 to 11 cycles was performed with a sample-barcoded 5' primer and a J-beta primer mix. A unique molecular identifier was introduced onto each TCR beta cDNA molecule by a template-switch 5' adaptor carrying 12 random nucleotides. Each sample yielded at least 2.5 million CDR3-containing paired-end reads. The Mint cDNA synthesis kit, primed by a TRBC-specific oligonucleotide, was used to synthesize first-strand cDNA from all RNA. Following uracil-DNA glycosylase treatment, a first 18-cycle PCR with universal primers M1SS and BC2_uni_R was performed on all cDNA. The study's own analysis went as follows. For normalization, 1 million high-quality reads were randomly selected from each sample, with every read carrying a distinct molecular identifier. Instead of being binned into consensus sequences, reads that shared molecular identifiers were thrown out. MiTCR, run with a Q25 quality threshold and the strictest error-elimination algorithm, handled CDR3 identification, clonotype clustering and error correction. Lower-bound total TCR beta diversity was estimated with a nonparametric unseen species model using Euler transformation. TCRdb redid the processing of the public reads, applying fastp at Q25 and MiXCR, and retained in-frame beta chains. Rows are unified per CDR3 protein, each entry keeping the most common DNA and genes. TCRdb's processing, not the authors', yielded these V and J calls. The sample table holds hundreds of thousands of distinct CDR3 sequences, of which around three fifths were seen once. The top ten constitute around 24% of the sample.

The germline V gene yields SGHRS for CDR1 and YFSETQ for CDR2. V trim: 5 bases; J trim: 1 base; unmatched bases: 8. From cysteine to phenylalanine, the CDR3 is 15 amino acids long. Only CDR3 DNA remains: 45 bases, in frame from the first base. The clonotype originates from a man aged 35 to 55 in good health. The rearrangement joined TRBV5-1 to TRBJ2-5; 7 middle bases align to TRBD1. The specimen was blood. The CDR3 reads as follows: CASSSLGQTQETQYF. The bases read TGCGCCAGCAGTTCTCTGGGACAGACCCAAGAGACCCAGTACTTC.